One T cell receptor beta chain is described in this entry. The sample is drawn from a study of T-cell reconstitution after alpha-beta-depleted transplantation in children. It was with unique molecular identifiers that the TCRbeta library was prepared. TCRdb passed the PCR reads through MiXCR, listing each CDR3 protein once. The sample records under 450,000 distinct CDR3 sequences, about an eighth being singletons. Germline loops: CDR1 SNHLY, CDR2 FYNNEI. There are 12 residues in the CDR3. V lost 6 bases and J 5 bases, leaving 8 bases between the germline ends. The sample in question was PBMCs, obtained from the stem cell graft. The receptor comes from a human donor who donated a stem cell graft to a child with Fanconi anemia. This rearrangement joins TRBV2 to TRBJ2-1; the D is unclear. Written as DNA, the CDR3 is TGTGCCAGCAGCCGGTCCAACAATGAGCAGTTCTTC. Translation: CASSRSNNEQFF.